This entry lists 15 T cell receptor beta chains sequenced from one sample in a study of blood T cell repertoires in COVID-19. Sequenced by immunoSEQ multiplex PCR; TCRdb stores in-frame clones only, minus some. Among a few hundred thousand clones listed, around 83% were seen once. The sample comprised peripheral blood. Source of these receptors: a woman in her late teens or twenties with acute or convalescent COVID-19.

Regarding this clone: Compared with germline, one end of the junction differs, possibly owing to a read error. The chain has TRBV7-2 and TRBJ2-2; D unclear. Germline CDR1 is SGHTA and CDR2 is FQGNSA. This CDR3 has 12 amino acids. CDR3 nucleotides: TGTGCCAGCAGCTTAAACAGCGGGGAGCTGTTTTTT. This gives the protein CASSLNSGELFF.

V is TRBV20-1 and J is TRBJ2-5; 9 positions agree with TRBD1. The V gene's germline CDR1 is DFQATT and CDR2 SNEGSKA (reference sequence). The CDR3 is 10 amino acids. With V trimmed by 2 bases and J by 13 bases, 2 bases remained unmatched. CDR3 coding DNA: TGCAGTGCTAGATTGGGACAGGGGTACTTC. Protein sequence: CSARLGQGYF.

The chain employs TRBV7-2 and TRBJ1-6, with TRBD1 identical over 9 bases. The CDR3 has 14 amino acids. Losses at the gene ends were 4 bases for V and 9 bases for J; bases not matched to a gene: 4. Germline lookup yields CDR1 SGHTA and CDR2 FQGNSA. This CDR3 reads CASSYRGLGSPLHF. CDR3 in DNA: TGTGCCAGCAGCTACAGGGGGCTTGGTTCACCCCTCCACTTT.

The V gene is TRBV15, the J gene TRBJ1-4; D remains unclear. CDR1 LNHNV and CDR2 YYDKDF come from the germline V gene (reference sequence). The V end was cut by 1 base, the J end by 8 bases, with 5 bases between. The CDR3 consists of 12 residues. The CDR3 spells CATSRGEEKLFF. The CDR3 nucleotides read TGTGCCACCAGCAGAGGAGAGGAAAAACTGTTTTTT.

The rearrangement joins TRBV7-2 to TRBJ1-1, with D hard to call. The CDR3 is 15 amino acids. Trimming stripped 5 bases from V and 4 bases from J, with 17 bases between. Germline CDR1 reads SGHTA; CDR2 reads FQGNSA. This CDR3 is CASSIVHGVGTEAFF. DNA for the CDR3: TGTGCCAGCAGCATAGTACATGGAGTAGGCACTGAAGCTTTCTTT.

V gene TRBV19 combines with J gene TRBJ1-2; tentatively, D is TRBD1 (6 bases). V dropped 5 bases and J dropped 2 bases, with 15 bases sitting between them. The CDR3 is 15 residues long. Germline V lookup: CDR1 LNHDA, CDR2 SQIVND (reference sequence). CDR3 in amino acids: CASSVTGTPNYGYTF. The CDR3 bases are TGTGCCAGTAGTGTAACGGGGACACCAAACTATGGCTACACCTTC.

The count of this clone is one. The V gene is TRBV5-4, the J gene TRBJ2-2; 7 bases fit TRBD2. The CDR3 loop spans 15 amino acids. The V gene's germline CDR1 is SGHNT and CDR2 YYREEE (reference sequence). The V gene end was trimmed by 4 bases and the J gene end by 6 bases; junction bases not matched to a gene: 9. The CDR3 DNA follows: TGTGCCAGCAGCCCTGGACTAGTTCGCCCCGGGGAGCTGTTTTTT. This encodes CASSPGLVRPGELFF.

In DNA, the CDR3 is TGTGCCATCGGAGGACAGGGAGTCGGCGAGCAGTACTTC. This translates into CAIGGQGVGEQYF. V gene TRBV10-3 combines with J gene TRBJ2-7; TRBD1 matches at 8 bases. Germline loops: CDR1 ENHRY, CDR2 SYGVKD. The ends lost 8 bases at V and 6 bases at J; junction bases unmatched: 9. The CDR3 runs to 13 residues.

The chain employs TRBV27 and TRBJ2-1; TRBD2 matches at 8 bases. This CDR3 region has 12 residues. CDR1 is MNHEY, CDR2 SMNVEV, per germline (reference sequence). Trimming cost V 5 bases and J 9 bases; bases outside gene matches: 3. Here the CDR3 DNA reads TGTGCCAGCAGTACCACTAGCGGTGAGCAGTTCTTC. This gives the protein CASSTTSGEQFF.

A note on this clone: Other DNA sequences of this sample code for an identical CDR3. The rearrangement links TRBV28 to TRBJ2-1, with TRBD1 matching over 9 bases. V was pared by 4 bases and J by 1 base, with 5 bases of the junction left unmatched. The CDR3 sequence is 16 residues long. Germline V gene lookup returns CDR1 MDHEN and CDR2 SYDVKM. CDR3 sequence (DNA): TGTGCCAGCAGTTCATCCGGGACAGGGTCCTACAATGAGCAGTTCTTC. This codes for CASSSSGTGSYNEQFF. The full variable domain, its missing parts supplied by reference TRBV28 and TRBJ2-1, is DVKVTQSSRYLVKRTGEKVFLECVQDMDHENMFWYRQDPGLGLRLIYFSYDVKMKEKGDIPEGYSVSREKKERFSLILESASTNQTSMYLCASSSSGTGSYNEQFFGPGTRLTVL.

This clone occurred a few times. This chain connects TRBV5-1 to TRBJ1-6, with TRBD1 as a possible D gene (6 bases). From germline, CDR1 is SGHRS and CDR2 YFSETQ. CDR3 length equals 14 residues. The germline V and J ends were trimmed by 1 base and 9 bases, with 11 bases remaining between them. CDR3 loop: CASSLQAGASPLHF. In DNA, the CDR3 is TGCGCCAGCAGCTTGCAGGCAGGGGCTTCACCCCTCCACTTT. Combining the CDR3 with reference TRBV5-1 and TRBJ1-6 gives the whole variable domain KAGVTQTPRYLIKTRGQQVTLSCSPISGHRSVSWYQQTPGQGLQFLFEYFSETQRNKGNFPGRFSGRQFSNSRSEMNVSTLELGDSALYLCASSLQAGASPLHFGNGTRLTVT.

This clone has only a few counts. This sample also contains other DNA sequences that code for the same CDR3. The rearrangement joins TRBV3-1 (or the pseudogene TRBV3-2) to TRBJ2-2, with TRBD2 identical over 13 bases. With V trimmed by 4 bases and J by 5 bases, 4 bases remained unmatched. The CDR3 covers 16 residues. Germline V gene sequence: CDR1 LGHDT, CDR2 YNNKEL (reference sequence). This CDR3 reads CASSRTSGGRTGELFF. In DNA form, the CDR3 reads TGTGCCAGCAGCCGGACTAGCGGGGGTCGGACCGGGGAGCTGTTTTTT.

J is TRBJ1-5 and V is TRBV6-5, with TRBD1 identical over 11 bases. V was clipped by 5 bases and J by 6 bases; unmatched bases: 6. This CDR3 has 15 amino acids. The germline CDR1 and CDR2 sequences are MNHEY and SVGAGI. The CDR3 nucleotides read TGTGCCAGCAGTAGGGACAGGGGGTCTGGTCAGCCCCAGCATTTT. It is translated as CASSRDRGSGQPQHF.

This chain links TRBV6-5 with TRBJ1-1; D might be TRBD1 (6 bases). The length of the CDR3 is 15 residues. The germline V and J ends were trimmed by 0 bases and 4 bases, with 12 bases remaining between them. In germline, CDR1 is MNHEY, CDR2 SVGAGI. The CDR3 protein is CASSYSWGGGTEAFF. In DNA form, the CDR3 reads TGTGCCAGCAGTTACTCTTGGGGGGGCGGCACTGAAGCTTTCTTT.

The V call is TRBV4-2, the J call TRBJ2-2; the D gene is possibly TRBD1 (8 bases). Deletions cut 5 bases from V and 5 bases from J, with 15 bases between. CDR1 is LGHNA and CDR2 is YNFKEQ in the germline V gene. The CDR3 runs 15 residues. Here the CDR3 DNA reads TGTGCCAGCAGCGCTGACAGGGGAGGGACCGGGGAGCTGTTTTTT. This encodes CASSADRGGTGELFF.